This entry lists 2 T cell receptor beta chains sequenced from one sample in a study of shared clonotypes between healthy human individuals. Assay used: immunoSEQ multiplex PCR; TCRdb lists only in-frame clones, some missing. Found here are about 340,000 clones, about 73% of them singletons; the top ten hold more than 9%. Sequencing was carried out using memory CD4+ T cells sorted from blood. Subset in this sample: CD45RA-negative fraction. The receptor source for this set is a man younger than 40 in good health.

V usage is TRBV7-9 and J usage is TRBJ2-1; 10 bases line up with TRBD2. V was clipped by 0 bases and J by 10 bases; unmatched bases: 9. The CDR3 covers 16 residues. CDR1 is SEHNR, CDR2 FQNEAQ, per germline (reference sequence). The CDR3 DNA follows: TGTGCCAGCAGCTTAGCAAGCGGGAGGGCCCTAGCCGAGCAGTTCTTC. This sequence encodes CASSLASGRALAEQFF.

The chain uses TRBV5-8 and TRBJ2-5; 11 positions agree with TRBD2. This CDR3 region has 15 residues. CDR1 SGHTS and CDR2 YDEGEE come from the germline V gene. With 5 bases clipped from V and 0 bases from J, the junction kept 3 bases outside the gene matches. The CDR3 nucleotides are TGTGCCAGCAGGAGGACTAGCGGGCACCAAGAGACCCAGTACTTC. Amino acid sequence: CASRRTSGHQETQYF.